Listed here is a single T cell receptor (beta chain). The sample originates from a study of cytomegalovirus exposure and HLA in healthy donors. Across the whole study: The 120 validation repertoires used the same platform as the roughly 700 first-cohort repertoires (as reported by a later analysis).

The CDR3 spans 14 residues. From germline, CDR1 is SGHDT and CDR2 YYEEEE. The V gene lost 4 bases and the J gene lost 8 bases, with 16 bases spanning the gap. Measured with immunoSEQ multiplex PCR; TCRdb has only the in-frame clones, and not every one. The repertoire holds about 150,000 clones, about 86% seen once, with approximately 20% in the top ten. The sequenced sample was PBMCs. The chain combines TRBV5-6 with TRBJ2-1, with a weak D call TRBD2 (5 bases). The clonotype was recovered from a man between 18 and 35 years old in good health and CMV-seropositive. This CDR3 reads CASSGDPLRDEQFF. In nucleotides, the CDR3 is TGTGCCAGCAGCGGAGACCCCTTGAGGGATGAGCAGTTCTTC.